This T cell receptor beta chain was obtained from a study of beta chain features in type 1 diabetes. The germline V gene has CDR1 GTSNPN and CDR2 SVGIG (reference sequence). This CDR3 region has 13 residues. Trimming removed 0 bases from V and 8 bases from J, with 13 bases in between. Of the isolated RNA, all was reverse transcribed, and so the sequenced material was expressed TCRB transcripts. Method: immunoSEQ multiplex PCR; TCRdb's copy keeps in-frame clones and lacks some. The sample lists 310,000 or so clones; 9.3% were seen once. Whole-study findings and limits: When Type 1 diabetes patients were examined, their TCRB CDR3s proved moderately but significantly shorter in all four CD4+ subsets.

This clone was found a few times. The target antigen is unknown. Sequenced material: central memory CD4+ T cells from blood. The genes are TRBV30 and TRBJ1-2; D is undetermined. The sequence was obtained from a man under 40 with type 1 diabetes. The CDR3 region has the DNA TGTGCCTGGAGTGTACACGGGGTGAGCGGCTACACCTTC. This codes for CAWSVHGVSGYTF.